The 14 T cell receptor beta chains in this list originate from one sample, sequenced in a study of shared T cell receptors in the human thymus. The assay was immunoSEQ multiplex PCR, and TCRdb's table has in-frame clones only and misses some. Seen here are roughly 500,000 clones, about 84% observed once, and the top ten hold about 0.013%. These same data were also listed under a study on human thymus T cells.

Sequenced sample: thymocytes. These receptors all stem from a boy under two years old with a congenital heart defect.

The rearrangement uses TRBV23-1 and TRBJ2-3; TRBD2 matches 12 bases. TRBV23-1 counts as an open reading frame of uncertain function. V lost 4 bases, J lost 0 bases, and 11 bases stayed unmatched. This CDR3 comprises 19 residues. The CDR3 nucleotides read TGCGCCAGCAGTCCGACCGGGACTAGCGGGCCCTCAAGCACAGATACGCAGTATTTT. It translates to CASSPTGTSGPSSTDTQYF.

This chain uses TRBV6-5 with TRBJ2-4; possibly TRBD2 for D (5 bases). The germline V and J ends were trimmed by 6 bases and 3 bases, with 12 bases remaining between them. CDR1 is MNHEY and CDR2 is SVGAGI in the germline V gene. This CDR3 contains 14 residues. The CDR3 nucleotides are TGTGCCAGCAGAGGGTCTAGCAGCAAAAACATTCAGTACTTC. This sequence encodes CASRGSSSKNIQYF.

The chain uses TRBV29-1 and TRBJ2-5; weak D call: TRBD1 (5 bases). Germline lookup yields CDR1 SQVTM and CDR2 ANQGSEA. Trimming cost V 4 bases and J 2 bases, with 8 bases left between them. The CDR3 is made up of 12 amino acids. CDR3 DNA: TGCAGCGTTGGTAGGGGACAAGAGACCCAGTACTTC. Its translation is CSVGRGQETQYF.

This clone was recorded once. This chain links TRBV4-2 with TRBJ2-5; the match to TRBD1 covers 8 bases. The CDR3 runs 17 residues. Germline CDR1 is LGHNA and CDR2 is YNFKEQ. Unmatched junction bases numbered 11, after V lost 0 bases and J lost 5 bases. CDR3 protein: CASSQDRSDRAAETQYF. The CDR3 DNA reads TGTGCCAGCAGCCAAGATCGTTCGGACAGGGCGGCGGAGACCCAGTACTTC.

The V and J genes are TRBV16 and TRBJ2-1; D ambiguous. The CDR3 runs to 12 residues. The V end lost 0 bases, the J end lost 9 bases, and 6 bases lay between the germline ends. CDR1 KGHSY and CDR2 FQNENV come from the germline V gene. CDR3 region: CASSQSGSEQFF. Written as DNA, the CDR3 is TGTGCCAGCAGCCAATCTGGTAGTGAGCAGTTCTTC.

The chain is built from TRBV7-2 and TRBJ1-2; 10 nucleotides agree with TRBD1. Germline CDR1 reads SGHTA; CDR2 reads FQGNSA. V was pared by 5 bases and J by 5 bases, with 8 bases of the junction left unmatched. The CDR3 runs 15 residues. CDR3 DNA: TGTGCCAGCAGCCTAGGGGACAGGGGCAGATATGGCTACACCTTC. Its translation: CASSLGDRGRYGYTF.

The chain recombines TRBV19 with TRBJ2-1, with D perhaps matching TRBD2 (6 bases). With 8 bases removed from V and 8 bases from J, the gap between germline ends came to 22 bases. Germline V lookup: CDR1 LNHDA, CDR2 SQIVND (reference sequence). The CDR3 spans 15 residues. CDR3 sequence reads: CASCPRGKESDEQFF. CDR3 DNA: TGTGCCAGTTGCCCTCGCGGGAAGGAGTCGGATGAGCAGTTCTTC. The whole variable domain, filled in from reference TRBV19 and TRBJ2-1, reads DGGITQSPKYLFRKEGQNVTLSCEQNLNHDAMYWYRQDPGQGLRLIYYSQIVNDFQKGDIAEGYSVSREKKESFPLTVTSAQKNPTAFYLCASCPRGKESDEQFFGPGTRLTVL.

V gene TRBV19 combines with J gene TRBJ2-7, with D perhaps matching TRBD2 (5 bases). Germline CDR1 and CDR2: LNHDA and SQIVND (reference sequence). The CDR3 runs 15 residues. V lost 0 bases, J lost 3 bases, and 12 bases lay in between. The CDR3 bases are TGTGCCAGTAGTATAGATGTAGCGTACAGCTACGAGCAGTACTTC. This encodes CASSIDVAYSYEQYF.

Only a few counts were recorded for this clone. This rearrangement joins TRBV5-4 to TRBJ2-7; the D gene is possibly TRBD2 (5 bases). CDR1 SGHNT and CDR2 YYREEE come from the germline V gene (reference sequence). V gave up 5 bases and J gave up 3 bases, with 18 bases separating them. CDR3 length equals 15 residues. CDR3 protein: CASSSPGITHYEQYF. The DNA of the CDR3 is TGTGCCAGCAGTTCACCGGGAATAACCCACTACGAGCAGTACTTC.

Regarding this clone: Other DNA sequences in the same sample also yield this CDR3. V and J are TRBV5-4 and TRBJ2-7; no definite D call. This CDR3 has 13 residues. V dropped 2 bases and J dropped 0 bases, with 6 bases sitting between them. In germline, CDR1 is SGHNT, CDR2 YYREEE (reference sequence). DNA for the CDR3: TGTGCCAGCAGCTTTGAGAGCTCCTACGAGCAGTACTTC. Its protein product is CASSFESSYEQYF.

As concerns this clone: The same CDR3 also results from other DNA sequences found in this sample. The chain couples TRBV9 to TRBJ2-7; 10 nucleotides match TRBD2. V shed 0 bases, J shed 2 bases, and the junction held 2 bases outside the gene matches. Germline CDR1 is SGDLS and CDR2 is YYNGEE. The CDR3 is made up of 15 amino acids. CDR3 sequence: CASSVGLAGAYEQYF. For the CDR3, the DNA is TGTGCCAGCAGCGTAGGTCTAGCGGGAGCCTACGAGCAGTACTTC. The variable domain in full, completed from reference TRBV9 and TRBJ2-7, reads DSGVTQTPKHLITATGQRVTLRCSPRSGDLSVYWYQQSLDQGLQFLIQYYNGEERAKGNILERFSAQQFPDLHSELNLSSLELGDSALYFCASSVGLAGAYEQYFGPGTRLTVT.

This rearrangement joins TRBV5-1 to TRBJ2-5; D possibly corresponds to TRBD1 (6 bases). Germline V gene lookup returns CDR1 SGHRS and CDR2 YFSETQ. V was cut by 0 bases and J by 2 bases, with 17 bases left in between. The CDR3 loop spans 17 amino acids. DNA for the CDR3: TGCGCCAGCAGCTTGGCCCGGCCACAGGGACCTCAAGAGACCCAGTACTTC. Protein product: CASSLARPQGPQETQYF.

The V call is TRBV25-1, the J call TRBJ2-1; tentatively, D is TRBD2 (5 bases). Germline CDR1 is MGHDK and CDR2 is SYGVNS. V lost 4 bases, J lost 2 bases, and 12 bases lay in between. The CDR3 spans 15 residues. CDR3 protein: CASSGTSPPYNEQFF. Written as DNA, the CDR3 is TGTGCCAGCAGTGGGACTTCCCCTCCCTACAATGAGCAGTTCTTC.

The chain recombines TRBV30 with TRBJ2-4, with 10 bases identical to TRBD1. This CDR3 comprises 16 residues. Germline V gene sequence: CDR1 GTSNPN, CDR2 SVGIG (reference sequence). The ends lost 4 bases at V and 2 bases at J; junction bases unmatched: 8. Written as DNA, the CDR3 is TGTGCCTGGACGGGGGCGGGACAGGGGTCCAAAAACATTCAGTACTTC. Encoded protein: CAWTGAGQGSKNIQYF.